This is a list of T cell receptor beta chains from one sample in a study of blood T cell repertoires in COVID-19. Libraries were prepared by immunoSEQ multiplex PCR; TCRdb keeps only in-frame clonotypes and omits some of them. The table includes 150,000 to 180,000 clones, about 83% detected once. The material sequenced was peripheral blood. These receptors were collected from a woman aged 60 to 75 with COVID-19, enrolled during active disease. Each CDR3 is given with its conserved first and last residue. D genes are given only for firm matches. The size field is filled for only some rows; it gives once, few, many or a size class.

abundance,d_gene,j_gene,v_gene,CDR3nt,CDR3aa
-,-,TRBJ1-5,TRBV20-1,TGCAGTGCTTGGGTCCGGGATATTCAGCATTTT,CSAWVRDIQHF
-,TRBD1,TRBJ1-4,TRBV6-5,TGTGCCAGCAGTCTTGACAGGGTAGGAGAAAAACTGTTTTTT,CASSLDRVGEKLFF
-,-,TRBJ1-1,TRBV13,TGTGCCAGCAGCTTAAACAGGGTGAACACTGAAGCTTTCTTT,CASSLNRVNTEAFF
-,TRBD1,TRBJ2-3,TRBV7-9,TGTGCCAGCAGCCAAAGGGGCATGCAGGGGGGCACAGATACGCAGTATTTT,CASSQRGMQGGTDTQYF
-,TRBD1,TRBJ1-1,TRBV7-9,TGTGCCAGCAGCTTAGTGGGACAGGGTCCTGAAGCTTTCTTT,CASSLVGQGPEAFF
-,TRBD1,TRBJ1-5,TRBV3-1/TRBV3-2,TGTGCCAGCAGCCCCAGACTGACAGGGGGCTTGCAGCCCCAGCATTTT,CASSPRLTGGLQPQHF
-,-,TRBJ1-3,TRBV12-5,TGTGCTAGTGGTTCCGAGGGAAACACCATATATTTT,CASGSEGNTIYF
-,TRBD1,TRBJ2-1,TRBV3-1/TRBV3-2,TGTGCCAGCAGCCGCTCTACCGGGACAGGCGGCGGCGAGCAGTTCTTC,CASSRSTGTGGGEQFF
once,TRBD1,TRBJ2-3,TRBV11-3,TGTGCCAGCAGCCGGGACAGATTCACAGATACGCAGTATTTT,CASSRDRFTDTQYF
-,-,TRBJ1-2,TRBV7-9,TGTGCCAGCAGCTTAGCCGGCCGGGATAACTATGGCTACACCTTC,CASSLAGRDNYGYTF
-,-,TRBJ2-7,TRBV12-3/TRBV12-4,TGTGCCAGCAGTCGGGGGAGCGAGCAGTACTTC,CASSRGSEQYF
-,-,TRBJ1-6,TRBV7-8,TGTGCCAGCAGCTCCCTAGATAATTCACCCCTCCACTTT,CASSSLDNSPLHF
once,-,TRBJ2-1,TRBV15,TGTGCCACCAGCAGAGATTTCAGCGGCAATGAGCAGTTCTTC,CATSRDFSGNEQFF
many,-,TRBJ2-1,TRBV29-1,TGCAGCGTCCAGGGGTCGTCCTACAATGAGCAGTTCTTC,CSVQGSSYNEQFF
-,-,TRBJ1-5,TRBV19,TGTGCCAGTAGTGAAGGGGGTCGCAATCAGCCCCAGCATTTT,CASSEGGRNQPQHF
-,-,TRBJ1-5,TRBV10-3,TGTGCCATCAGTGGGAAAGGAGATCAGCCCCAGCATTTT,CAISGKGDQPQHF
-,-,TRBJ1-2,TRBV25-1,TGTGCCAGCAGTGAATTAGCGGTCAACTATGGCTACACCTTC,CASSELAVNYGYTF
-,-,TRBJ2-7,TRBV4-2,TGTGCCAGCAGCCAAGAAGGGACAAATTACGAGCAGTACTTC,CASSQEGTNYEQYF
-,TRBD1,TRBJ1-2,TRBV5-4,TGTGCCAGCAGCTTTCGGGGACAGGGTTTGTATGGCTACACCTTC,CASSFRGQGLYGYTF
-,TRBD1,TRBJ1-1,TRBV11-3,TGTGCCAGCAGCTTCTCGGGGACAGATAACACTGAAGCTTTCTTT,CASSFSGTDNTEAFF
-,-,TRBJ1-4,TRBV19,TGTGCCAGTAGTCTCCGTCCCGGGACACCCACCGGGGAAAAACTGTTTTTT,CASSLRPGTPTGEKLFF
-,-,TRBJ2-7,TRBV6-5,TGTGCCAGCAGTTACAGGACACTCCACGAGCAGTACTTC,CASSYRTLHEQYF
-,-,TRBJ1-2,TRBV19,TGTGCCAGTAGTTCGACGGGGAACTATGGCTACACCTTC,CASSSTGNYGYTF
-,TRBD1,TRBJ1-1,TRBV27,TGTGCCAGCAGTTTTTTACGGGGACAGGAAGCTTTCTTT,CASSFLRGQEAFF
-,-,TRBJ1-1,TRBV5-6,TGTGCCAGCAGCTTGGCGCGGACAAGGCGAACTGAAGCTTTCTTT,CASSLARTRRTEAFF
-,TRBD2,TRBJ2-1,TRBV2,TGTGCCAGCAGTGAGTCTGGTAGCGGGGGGTTTAGCTCCTACAATGAGCAGTTCTTC,CASSESGSGGFSSYNEQFF
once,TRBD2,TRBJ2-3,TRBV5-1,TGCGCCAGCAGCTTGGAGTTAGCGGGGCCAGATACGCAGTATTTT,CASSLELAGPDTQYF
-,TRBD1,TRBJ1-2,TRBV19,TGTGCCAGTAGTAGGGACAGCTATGGCTACACCTTC,CASSRDSYGYTF
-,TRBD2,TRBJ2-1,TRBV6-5,TGTGCCAGCAGTTCGCCGGGACTAGCACGCAATGAGCAGTTCTTC,CASSSPGLARNEQFF
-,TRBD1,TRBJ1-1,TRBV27,TGTGCCAGCAGTTTATCGCGGACAGGCAACACTGAAGCTTTCTTT,CASSLSRTGNTEAFF
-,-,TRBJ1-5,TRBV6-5,TGTGCCGTGGGCAGAAATAAAGCCCAGCATTTT,CAVGRNKAQHF
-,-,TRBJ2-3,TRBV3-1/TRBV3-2,TGTGCCAGCAGGGCTAGCACAGATACGCAGTATTTT,CASRASTDTQYF
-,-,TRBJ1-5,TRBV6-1,TGTGCCAGCAGTGAGGAGGGTCGGCAGCCCCAGCATTTT,CASSEEGRQPQHF
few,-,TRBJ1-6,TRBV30,TGTGCCTCCAGCTTAGGGAGCTCCTATAATTCACCCCTCCACTTT,CASSLGSSYNSPLHF
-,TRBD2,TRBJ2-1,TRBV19,TGTGCCAGTAGTGCCTCTTTTTTAGCGGGAGTGAGTGAGCAGTTCTTC,CASSASFLAGVSEQFF
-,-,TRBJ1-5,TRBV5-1,TGCGCCAGCAGCCTCTATCCGGACAGCTATAGCAATCAGCCCCAGCATTTT,CASSLYPDSYSNQPQHF
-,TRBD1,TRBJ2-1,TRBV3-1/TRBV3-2,TGTGCCAGCAGCCGACAAGGGACAGCATACAATGAGCAGTTCTTC,CASSRQGTAYNEQFF
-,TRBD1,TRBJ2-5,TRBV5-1,TGCGCCAGCAGCGGTGGGACAGGGGGATACCAAGAGACCCAGTACTTC,CASSGGTGGYQETQYF
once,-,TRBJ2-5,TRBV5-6,TGTGCCAGCAGCCGGACAATACAAGAGACCCAGTACTTC,CASSRTIQETQYF
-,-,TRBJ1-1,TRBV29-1,TGCAGCTCCCAGGAGGGGAACACTGAAGCTTTCTTT,CSSQEGNTEAFF
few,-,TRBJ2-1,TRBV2,TGTGCCATTTCATATGAGCAGTTCTTC,CAISYEQFF
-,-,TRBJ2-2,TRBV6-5,TGTGCCAGCAGCTTCACCGGGGAGCTGTTTTTT,CASSFTGELFF
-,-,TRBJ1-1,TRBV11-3,TGTGCCAGCAGCCCAAGAGGGGGGAACACTGAAGCTTTCTTT,CASSPRGGNTEAFF
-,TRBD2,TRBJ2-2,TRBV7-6,TGTGCCAGCAGCTTTGGCGGGAGGGGCACCGGGGAGCTGTTTTTT,CASSFGGRGTGELFF
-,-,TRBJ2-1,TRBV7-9,TGTGCCAGCAGGAACGAGGGGCGGGCGCTGGGGGGCAATGAGCAGTTCTTC,CASRNEGRALGGNEQFF
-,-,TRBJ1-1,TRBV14,TGTGCCAGCAGCGCGTGGACACCGACCACTGAAGCTTTCTTT,CASSAWTPTTEAFF
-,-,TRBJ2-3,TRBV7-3,TGTGCCAGCAGCTCGTCCGGGAGCCGGACAGATACGCAGTATTTT,CASSSSGSRTDTQYF
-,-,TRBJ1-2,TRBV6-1,TGTGCCAGCAGTGTGGACAGACCCCGTGGCTACACCTTC,CASSVDRPRGYTF
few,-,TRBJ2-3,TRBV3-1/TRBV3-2,TGTGCCAGCAGCCAAGACCCGAGCGGAACTAGCACAGATACGCAGTATTTT,CASSQDPSGTSTDTQYF
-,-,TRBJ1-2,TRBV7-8,TGTGCCAGCAGCCTTTCCCGACAGGCCTCATCAGGCACCTTC,CASSLSRQASSGTF
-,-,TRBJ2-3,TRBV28,TGTGCCAGCAGTCCATATGGGAGGCGGGCCACAGATACGCAGTATTTT,CASSPYGRRATDTQYF
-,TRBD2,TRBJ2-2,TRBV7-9,TGTGCCAGCAGCTTAGAATCGGCTAGCGGGGGCACCGGGGAGCTGTTTTTT,CASSLESASGGTGELFF